These 9 T cell receptor beta chains share one sample of origin, sequenced in a study of radiation and T cells in renal cell carcinoma. The method was immunoSEQ multiplex PCR; TCRdb's version includes in-frame clones alone and lacks a portion of them. The sample lists fewer than 90,000 clones; 80% to 90% were seen once. Time point defined: blood 2 weeks post-SBRT. Documented treatment: 15 Gy SBRT to primary tumor, nephrectomy 4 weeks later. The input for sequencing was blood, taken from a patient whose treatment included radiotherapy and nephrectomy. These TCRs come from a woman aged 45 to 65 with renal cell carcinoma.

CDR3 protein: CAISEGRQGAREKLFF. The DNA for the CDR3 is TGTGCCATCAGTGAGGGTCGGCAGGGGGCTAGGGAAAAACTGTTTTTT. This chain uses TRBV10-3 with TRBJ1-4, with 8 bases that match TRBD1. The CDR3 is 16 amino acids. V lost 2 bases to trimming and J lost 8 bases; unmatched junction nucleotides: 10. Germline V gene lookup returns CDR1 ENHRY and CDR2 SYGVKD.

The chain recombines TRBV11-2 with TRBJ2-7, with 8 bases lining up with TRBD1. In germline, CDR1 is SGHAT, CDR2 FQNNGV. V shed 2 bases and J 6 bases; nucleotides not matched to a gene: 9. This CDR3 is 15 amino acids long. CDR3 coding DNA: TGTGCCAGCAGCTTAACGCCGGAGACAGGGGCCGAGCAGTACTTC. Its protein product is CASSLTPETGAEQYF.

The chain employs TRBV28 and TRBJ2-7; D ambiguous. The germline V gene has CDR1 MDHEN and CDR2 SYDVKM. V was clipped by 6 bases and J by 4 bases, with 10 bases between them. The CDR3 runs 12 residues. DNA of the CDR3: TGTGCCAGCAGCCAATCGCTGTACGAGCAGTACTTC. Encoded protein: CASSQSLYEQYF.

V gene TRBV28 combines with J gene TRBJ2-7, with D hard to call. V was cut by 3 bases and J by 12 bases, with 15 bases left in between. CDR3 length: 12 residues. CDR1 is MDHEN and CDR2 is SYDVKM in the germline V gene. CDR3 protein: CASSLIGVRPYF. DNA for the CDR3: TGTGCCAGCAGTTTGATCGGTGTGCGTCCGTACTTC. The variable domain in full, with the rest retrieved from reference TRBV28 and TRBJ2-7, is DVKVTQSSRYLVKRTGEKVFLECVQDMDHENMFWYRQDPGLGLRLIYFSYDVKMKEKGDIPEGYSVSREKKERFSLILESASTNQTSMYLCASSLIGVRPYFGPGTRLTVT.

This chain links TRBV27 with TRBJ2-7, with D maybe TRBD1 (5 bases). Trimming took off 10 bases at V and 0 bases at J, with 13 bases between the two ends. Germline values: CDR1 MNHEY, CDR2 SMNVEV (reference sequence). CDR3 size: 13 residues. The CDR3 DNA reads as TGTGCCACCTCGGACAAGTTCTCCTACGAGCAGTACTTC. Translated, it gives CATSDKFSYEQYF.

This clone was observed a few times. As DNA, the CDR3 is TGTGCCACCCCGTCCCTGAACACTGAAGCTTTCTTT. It translates to CATPSLNTEAFF. This chain links TRBV7-9 with TRBJ1-1, with D hard to call. Germline CDR1 reads SEHNR; CDR2 reads FQNEAQ (reference sequence). CDR3 size: 12 residues. Trimming removed 10 bases from V and 0 bases from J, with 9 bases in between.

The chain employs TRBV9 and TRBJ2-2; D not certain. V shed 0 bases and J shed 0 bases, with 9 bases lying between them. CDR3 length: 16 amino acids. Looked up from germline, CDR1 is SGDLS and CDR2 is YYNGEE. CDR3 protein: CASSVGQDANTGELFF. The CDR3 coding sequence is TGTGCCAGCAGCGTAGGCCAGGACGCGAACACCGGGGAGCTGTTTTTT.

The genes are TRBV9 and TRBJ2-3; D is ambiguous. Germline CDR1 is SGDLS and CDR2 is YYNGEE. The CDR3 is 13 amino acids. The V end was cut by 0 bases, the J end by 6 bases, with 8 bases between. The CDR3 here is CASSVEDPDTQYF. Written as DNA, the CDR3 is TGTGCCAGCAGCGTAGAAGATCCGGATACGCAGTATTTT.

To note about this clone: Other DNA sequences from this sample encode an identical CDR3 as well. The chain couples TRBV27 to TRBJ1-1; D is perhaps TRBD1 (6 bases). The V and J ends lost 5 bases and 4 bases respectively, with 11 bases between them. Germline CDR1 and CDR2: MNHEY and SMNVEV (reference sequence). This CDR3 contains 13 residues. In DNA, the CDR3 is TGTGCCAGCAGTGCACAGGGTGTCACTGAAGCTTTCTTT. Translated: CASSAQGVTEAFF.